The source of this T cell receptor (beta chain) is a study of cytomegalovirus exposure and HLA in healthy donors. General study results and limits: Most observed TCR sequences were rare, whereas some public TCRs were detected in many donors. When a later analysis compared HLA-associated TCR beta chains with equally common others, the HLA-associated chains turned out to be more clonally expanded and to have lower generation probabilities.

V lost 0 bases to trimming and J lost 7 bases; unmatched junction nucleotides: 4. This CDR3 contains 14 residues. Germline values: CDR1 SGDLS, CDR2 YYNGEE. Turning to this clone: Its antigen is still unknown.

The PCR made use of 60 Vbeta and 13 Jbeta primers. Only in-frame clones appear in the TCRdb table, and some are missing; sequencing was by immunoSEQ multiplex PCR. The repertoire holds some 160,000 clones, with roughly 82% as singletons. This TCR came from a woman aged 50 to 60 in good health and CMV-seronegative. The sample taken for sequencing was PBMCs. The rearrangement joins TRBV9 to TRBJ1-2, with TRBD1 matching 9 bases. CDR3 sequence (DNA): TGTGCCAGCAGCGTAGTAGGGACAGGGTTTGGCTACACCTTC. Encoded protein: CASSVVGTGFGYTF.